This is a list of T cell receptor beta chains from one sample in a study of blood T cells in healthy people across ages. One entry per CDR3 protein results from TCRdb running MiXCR on the 5' RACE reads. The sample includes fewer than 900,000 distinct CDR3 sequences, 35% to 45% of them seen just once. The sample consisted of blood. All receptors derive from a woman in her sixties or seventies in good health. Each CDR3 is given with its conserved first and last residue. The order of the fields is D gene, V gene, J gene, clone size, CDR3 protein, CDR3 DNA. A D gene is named only where the DNA matches it firmly. Rows give clone size only sometimes, using once, few, many, or a class for an expanded clone.

D gene: TRBD2; V gene: TRBV25-1; J gene: TRBJ2-7; clone size: .; CDR3 protein: CASSDSGSFYEQYF; CDR3 DNA: TGTGCCAGCAGCGATAGCGGGAGCTTCTACGAGCAGTACTTC
D gene: .; V gene: TRBV20-1; J gene: TRBJ2-3; clone size: .; CDR3 protein: CSVAPGSRDTQYF; CDR3 DNA: TGCAGTGTAGCCCCGGGTAGCAGGGATACGCAGTATTTT
D gene: TRBD1; V gene: TRBV5-1; J gene: TRBJ2-3; clone size: many; CDR3 protein: CASSPGQVTDTQYF; CDR3 DNA: TGCGCCAGCAGCCCCGGACAGGTCACAGATACGCAGTATTTT
D gene: .; V gene: TRBV9; J gene: TRBJ2-1; clone size: .; CDR3 protein: CASSNTYNEQFF; CDR3 DNA: TGTGCCAGCAGCAACACCTACAATGAGCAGTTCTTC
D gene: .; V gene: TRBV6-2/TRBV6-3; J gene: TRBJ2-1; clone size: few; CDR3 protein: CASSYRPGDNEQFF; CDR3 DNA: TGTGCCAGCAGTTACCGACCCGGAGACAATGAGCAGTTCTTC
D gene: .; V gene: TRBV4-2; J gene: TRBJ2-3; clone size: .; CDR3 protein: CASSQEQDTDTQYF; CDR3 DNA: TGTGCCAGCAGCCAAGAACAGGATACAGATACGCAGTATTTT
D gene: TRBD1; V gene: TRBV11-3; J gene: TRBJ2-3; clone size: few; CDR3 protein: CASSGQGAVDTQYF; CDR3 DNA: TGTGCCAGCAGTGGACAGGGGGCCGTAGATACGCAGTATTTT
D gene: .; V gene: TRBV29-1; J gene: TRBJ2-4; clone size: .; CDR3 protein: CSVELALGKRDIQYF; CDR3 DNA: TGCAGCGTTGAATTGGCGCTTGGAAAGAGGGACATTCAGTACTTC
D gene: TRBD1; V gene: TRBV7-8; J gene: TRBJ1-2; clone size: .; CDR3 protein: CASSSTDRGPVYGYTF; CDR3 DNA: TGTGCCAGCAGCTCCACCGACAGGGGGCCGGTATATGGCTACACCTTC
D gene: .; V gene: TRBV6-2/TRBV6-3; J gene: TRBJ2-7; clone size: .; CDR3 protein: CASSYQDKTYEQYF; CDR3 DNA: TGTGCCAGCAGTTACCAAGACAAGACCTACGAGCAGTACTTC
D gene: TRBD2; V gene: TRBV6-5; J gene: TRBJ2-5; clone size: few; CDR3 protein: CASIPGGKEKTQYF; CDR3 DNA: TGTGCCAGCATCCCGGGGGGTAAGGAAAAGACCCAGTACTTC
D gene: TRBD1; V gene: TRBV27; J gene: TRBJ2-5; clone size: .; CDR3 protein: CASSYLGAGGRETQYF; CDR3 DNA: TGTGCCAGCAGTTACTTAGGGGCAGGGGGCAGGGAGACCCAGTACTTC
D gene: .; V gene: TRBV12-3/TRBV12-4; J gene: TRBJ2-1; clone size: .; CDR3 protein: CASGKRINEQFF; CDR3 DNA: TGTGCCAGCGGGAAGCGGATCAATGAGCAGTTCTTC
D gene: TRBD1; V gene: TRBV12-5; J gene: TRBJ1-1; clone size: .; CDR3 protein: CASGQGVGTEAFF; CDR3 DNA: TGTGCTAGTGGACAGGGGGTGGGCACTGAAGCTTTCTTT
D gene: TRBD2; V gene: TRBV7-2; J gene: TRBJ2-7; clone size: few; CDR3 protein: CASSLGGRSGKNEQYF; CDR3 DNA: TGTGCCAGCAGCTTAGGTGGACGGAGCGGGAAAAATGAGCAGTACTTC
D gene: TRBD2; V gene: TRBV29-1; J gene: TRBJ2-1; clone size: .; CDR3 protein: CSAYDPGLVHNEQFF; CDR3 DNA: TGCAGCGCCTATGATCCGGGACTAGTCCACAATGAGCAGTTCTTC
D gene: TRBD1; V gene: TRBV5-1; J gene: TRBJ2-7; clone size: .; CDR3 protein: CASSEKTGTGVEQYF; CDR3 DNA: TGCGCCAGCAGCGAAAAAACCGGGACAGGGGTCGAGCAGTACTTC
D gene: TRBD1; V gene: TRBV10-3; J gene: TRBJ2-6; clone size: medium-sized; CDR3 protein: CAIRGQGAFGANVLTF; CDR3 DNA: TGTGCCATCAGAGGACAGGGGGCTTTTGGGGCCAACGTCCTGACTTTC
D gene: .; V gene: TRBV7-9; J gene: TRBJ1-2; clone size: many; CDR3 protein: CASSFQGGSNYGYTF; CDR3 DNA: TGTGCCAGCAGCTTTCAGGGAGGATCTAACTATGGCTACACCTTC
D gene: .; V gene: TRBV20-1; J gene: TRBJ2-1; clone size: .; CDR3 protein: CSARLIGEQFF; CDR3 DNA: TGCAGTGCTCGACTTATCGGGGAGCAGTTCTTC
D gene: TRBD1; V gene: TRBV11-1; J gene: TRBJ2-4; clone size: .; CDR3 protein: CASSLEVTGDREQYF; CDR3 DNA: TGTGCCAGCAGCTTAGAGGTGACAGGGGATCGGGAGCAGTACTTC
D gene: TRBD1; V gene: TRBV6-5; J gene: TRBJ2-5; clone size: few; CDR3 protein: CASRLTGEETQYF; CDR3 DNA: TGTGCCAGCAGGCTGACAGGGGAAGAGACCCAGTACTTC
D gene: TRBD1; V gene: TRBV7-9; J gene: TRBJ2-4; clone size: .; CDR3 protein: CASSPQGASGKNIQYF; CDR3 DNA: TGTGCCAGCAGCCCACAGGGGGCTTCAGGCAAAAACATTCAGTACTTC
D gene: .; V gene: TRBV5-1; J gene: TRBJ2-4; clone size: .; CDR3 protein: CASSLAPGVENIQYF; CDR3 DNA: TGCGCCAGCAGCTTGGCCCCGGGGGTGGAAAACATTCAGTACTTC
D gene: .; V gene: TRBV6-2/TRBV6-3; J gene: TRBJ1-5; clone size: few; CDR3 protein: CASSPRGGYQPQHF; CDR3 DNA: TGTGCCAGCAGTCCCCGCGGGGGATATCAGCCCCAGCATTTT
D gene: .; V gene: TRBV20-1; J gene: TRBJ1-5; clone size: .; CDR3 protein: CSARGTKNSNQPQHF; CDR3 DNA: TGCAGTGCTAGAGGGACGAAAAATAGCAATCAGCCCCAGCATTTT
D gene: .; V gene: TRBV29-1; J gene: TRBJ1-2; clone size: .; CDR3 protein: CSVEERIGNYGGYTF; CDR3 DNA: TGCAGCGTTGAAGAAAGGATTGGGAATTACGGTGGCTACACCTTC
D gene: .; V gene: TRBV27; J gene: TRBJ2-5; clone size: many; CDR3 protein: CASSPSPPTPQYF; CDR3 DNA: TGTGCCAGCAGTCCTAGCCCCCCGACACCCCAGTACTTC
D gene: .; V gene: TRBV5-1; J gene: TRBJ2-1; clone size: .; CDR3 protein: CASSEDGRSYNEQFF; CDR3 DNA: TGCGCCAGCAGCGAGGACGGCAGATCCTACAATGAGCAGTTCTTC
D gene: .; V gene: TRBV4-1; J gene: TRBJ2-5; clone size: few; CDR3 protein: CASSQNPVPQQETQYF; CDR3 DNA: TGCGCCAGCAGCCAAAATCCGGTTCCGCAACAAGAGACCCAGTACTTC
D gene: .; V gene: TRBV4-2; J gene: TRBJ1-5; clone size: few; CDR3 protein: CASSQVFGTYRQGISNQPQHF; CDR3 DNA: TGTGCCAGCAGCCAAGTATTTGGGACTTATAGGCAGGGGATAAGCAATCAGCCCCAGCATTTT
D gene: TRBD2; V gene: TRBV9; J gene: TRBJ2-1; clone size: .; CDR3 protein: CASSPDGTNYNEQFF; CDR3 DNA: TGTGCCAGCAGCCCAGACGGGACTAACTACAATGAGCAGTTCTTC
D gene: .; V gene: TRBV27; J gene: TRBJ2-5; clone size: .; CDR3 protein: CASSATSYNEQYF; CDR3 DNA: TGTGCCAGCAGTGCGACTAGTTACAATGAGCAGTACTTC
D gene: TRBD1; V gene: TRBV4-2; J gene: TRBJ1-1; clone size: .; CDR3 protein: CTSSQEGTGGVAFF; CDR3 DNA: TGTACCAGCAGCCAAGAAGGGACAGGGGGTGTAGCTTTCTTT
D gene: TRBD1; V gene: TRBV4-2; J gene: TRBJ1-1; clone size: .; CDR3 protein: CANSQQGGRLNTEAFF; CDR3 DNA: TGTGCCAACAGCCAACAAGGGGGCAGGTTAAACACTGAAGCTTTCTTT